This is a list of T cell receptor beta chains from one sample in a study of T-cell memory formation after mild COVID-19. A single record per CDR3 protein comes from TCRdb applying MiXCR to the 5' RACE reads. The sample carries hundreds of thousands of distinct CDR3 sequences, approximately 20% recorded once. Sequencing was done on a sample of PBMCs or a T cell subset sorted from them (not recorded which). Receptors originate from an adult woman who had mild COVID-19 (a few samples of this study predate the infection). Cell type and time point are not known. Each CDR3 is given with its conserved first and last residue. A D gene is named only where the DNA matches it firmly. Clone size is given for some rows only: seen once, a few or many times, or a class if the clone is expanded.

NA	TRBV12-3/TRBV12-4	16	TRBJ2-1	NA	CASSFSTELLNNEQFF	TGTGCCAGCAGTTTTAGTACGGAGCTCCTCAACAATGAGCAGTTCTTC
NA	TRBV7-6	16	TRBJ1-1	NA	CASSSYESRKNTEAFF	TGTGCCAGCAGCTCCTACGAGTCCAGGAAGAACACTGAAGCTTTCTTT
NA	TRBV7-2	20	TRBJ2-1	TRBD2	CASSLDLAGAQISSYNEQFF	TGTGCCAGCAGCTTAGATCTAGCGGGGGCCCAAATTAGCTCCTACAATGAGCAGTTCTTC
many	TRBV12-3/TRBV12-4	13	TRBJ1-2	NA	CASSPRGNYGYTF	TGTGCCAGCAGCCCCAGGGGAAACTATGGCTACACCTTC
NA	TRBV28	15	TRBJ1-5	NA	CASTDIRLSNQPQHF	TGTGCCAGCACCGACATAAGATTAAGCAATCAGCCCCAGCATTTT
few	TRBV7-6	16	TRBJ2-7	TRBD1	CASSLGTGVEAYEQYF	TGTGCCAGCAGCTTAGGTACAGGGGTAGAGGCTTACGAGCAGTACTTC
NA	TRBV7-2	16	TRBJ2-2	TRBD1	CASSSQRGTGKGELFF	TGTGCCAGCAGCTCTCAAAGGGGGACAGGGAAGGGGGAGCTGTTTTTT
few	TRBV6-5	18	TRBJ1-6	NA	CASSSSSLVSSYNSPLHF	TGTGCCAGCAGTTCCTCAAGCTTGGTTAGCTCCTATAATTCACCCCTCCACTTT
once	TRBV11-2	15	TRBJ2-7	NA	CASSFSSGSSYEQYF	TGTGCCAGCAGCTTTTCAAGCGGTAGCTCCTACGAGCAGTACTTC
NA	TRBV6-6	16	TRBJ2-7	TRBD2	CASSYLSSGSLGEQYF	TGTGCCAGCAGTTACCTTTCTAGCGGGAGTCTCGGCGAGCAGTACTTC
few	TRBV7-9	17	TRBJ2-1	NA	CASSSRQVRAVDNEQFF	TGTGCCAGCAGCTCCCGACAGGTTAGAGCTGTGGACAATGAGCAGTTCTTC
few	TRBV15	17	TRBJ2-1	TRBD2	CATSRGPTSGVYNEQFF	TGTGCCACCAGCAGAGGCCCGACTAGCGGAGTTTACAATGAGCAGTTCTTC
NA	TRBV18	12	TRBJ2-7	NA	CASSPKRDEQYF	TGTGCCAGCTCACCTAAGAGGGACGAGCAGTACTTC
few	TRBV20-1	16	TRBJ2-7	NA	CSARDESWGSSYEQYF	TGCAGTGCTAGAGATGAATCGTGGGGGAGTTCCTACGAGCAGTACTTC
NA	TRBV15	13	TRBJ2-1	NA	CATSSLLEIEQFF	TGTGCCACCAGCAGCCTCCTTGAGATTGAGCAGTTCTTC
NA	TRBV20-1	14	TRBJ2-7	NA	CSALSPGHHYEQYF	TGCAGTGCCCTATCCCCGGGACACCACTACGAGCAGTACTTC
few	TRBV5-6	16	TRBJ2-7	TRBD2	CASSATSGGLHYEQYF	TGTGCCAGCAGTGCGACTAGCGGGGGGCTACACTACGAGCAGTACTTC
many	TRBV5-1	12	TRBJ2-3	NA	CASSLGGDTQYF	TGCGCCAGCAGCTTGGGGGGGGATACGCAGTATTTT
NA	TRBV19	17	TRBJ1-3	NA	CASSISARLSSGNTIYF	TGTGCCAGTAGTATTTCCGCCCGACTGAGTTCTGGAAACACCATATATTTT
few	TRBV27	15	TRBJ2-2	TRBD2	CASSLSGRFTGELFF	TGTGCCAGCAGTCTTAGCGGGAGATTCACCGGGGAGCTGTTTTTT
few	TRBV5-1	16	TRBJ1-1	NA	CASSLDEDTRAAEAFF	TGCGCCAGCAGCTTGGATGAGGACACCCGGGCCGCTGAAGCTTTCTTT
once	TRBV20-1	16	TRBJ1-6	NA	CSARAAGTGERSPLHF	TGCAGTGCTAGGGCGGCGGGAACCGGGGAACGATCACCCCTCCACTTT
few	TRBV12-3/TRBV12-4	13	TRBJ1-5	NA	CASSSDGNQPQHF	TGTGCCAGCAGTTCTGATGGGAATCAGCCCCAGCATTTT
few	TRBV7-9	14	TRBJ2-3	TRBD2	CASSQAGSTDTQYF	TGTGCCAGCAGCCAAGCGGGGAGCACAGATACGCAGTATTTT
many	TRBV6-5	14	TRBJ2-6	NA	CASGQSSGANVLTF	TGTGCCAGCGGTCAAAGCTCTGGGGCCAACGTCCTGACTTTC
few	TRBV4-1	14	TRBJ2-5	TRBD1	CASSQGTGLETQYF	TGCGCCAGCAGCCAAGGGACAGGGTTAGAGACCCAGTACTTC
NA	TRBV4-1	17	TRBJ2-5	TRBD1	CASSQEFGQGYQETQYF	TGCGCCAGCAGCCAAGAGTTCGGACAGGGGTACCAAGAGACCCAGTACTTC
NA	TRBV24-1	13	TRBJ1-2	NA	CATSEPGAGGYTF	TGTGCCACCAGTGAACCCGGGGCCGGTGGCTACACCTTC
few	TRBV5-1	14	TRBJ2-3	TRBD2	CASSTGTSGGQQYF	TGCGCCAGCAGCACTGGGACTAGCGGGGGCCAGCAGTATTTT
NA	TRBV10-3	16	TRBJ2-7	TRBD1	CAISESFGTGLGEQYF	TGTGCCATCAGTGAGTCATTCGGGACAGGCCTCGGCGAGCAGTACTTC
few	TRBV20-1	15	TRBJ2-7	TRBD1	CSARATDRGVNEQYF	TGCAGTGCTAGAGCGACGGACAGGGGGGTAAACGAGCAGTACTTC
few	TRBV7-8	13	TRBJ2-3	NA	CATSTGRSDTQYF	TGTGCCACCTCCACAGGCCGCTCAGATACGCAGTATTTT
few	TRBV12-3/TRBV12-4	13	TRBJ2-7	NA	CASSLNRPYEQYF	TGTGCCAGCAGTTTAAACAGGCCCTACGAGCAGTACTTC
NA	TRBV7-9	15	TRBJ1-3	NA	CASRLGRSSGNTIYF	TGTGCCAGCCGGCTCGGAAGAAGCTCTGGAAACACCATATATTTT
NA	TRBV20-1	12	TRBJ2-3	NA	CSARAEGDTQYF	TGCAGTGCTAGGGCCGAAGGAGATACGCAGTATTTT
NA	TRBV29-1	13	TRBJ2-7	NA	CSVRGGQSYEQYF	TGCAGCGTTCGGGGGGGACAGAGCTACGAGCAGTACTTC
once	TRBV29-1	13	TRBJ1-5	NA	CSAQTGSNQPQHF	TGCAGCGCCCAAACAGGGTCTAATCAGCCCCAGCATTTT
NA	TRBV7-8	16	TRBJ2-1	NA	CASSLRGAGSYNEQFF	TGTGCCAGCAGCTTACGGGGGGCAGGGTCCTACAATGAGCAGTTCTTC
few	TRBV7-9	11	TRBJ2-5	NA	CASSLGRTQYF	TGTGCCAGCAGCTTAGGAAGGACCCAGTACTTC
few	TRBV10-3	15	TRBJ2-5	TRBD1	CAISEPGQGVGTQYF	TGTGCCATCAGTGAGCCGGGACAGGGGGTAGGGACCCAGTACTTC
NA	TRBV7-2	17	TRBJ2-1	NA	CASSLGGLAEDYNEQFF	TGTGCCAGCAGCTTAGGGGGTCTGGCGGAGGATTACAATGAGCAGTTCTTC
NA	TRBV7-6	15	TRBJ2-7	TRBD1	CASSTGQGATSEQYF	TGTGCCAGCAGCACTGGACAGGGGGCTACGAGCGAGCAGTACTTC
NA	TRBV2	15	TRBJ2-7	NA	CASSLKNSPSYEQYF	TGTGCCAGCAGTTTAAAAAACAGTCCATCCTACGAGCAGTACTTC
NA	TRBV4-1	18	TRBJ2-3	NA	CASSQVAGALTSTDTQYF	TGCGCCAGCAGCCAAGTCGCGGGGGCCCTCACTAGCACAGATACGCAGTATTTT
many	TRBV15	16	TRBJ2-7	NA	CATSRDLAGLTYEQYF	TGTGCCACCAGCAGAGATTTGGCGGGACTCACCTACGAGCAGTACTTC
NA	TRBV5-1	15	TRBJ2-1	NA	CASSLVLGSYNEQFF	TGCGCCAGCAGCTTGGTACTAGGATCCTACAATGAGCAGTTCTTC
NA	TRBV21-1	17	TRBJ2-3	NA	CASSKGPYSEITDTQYF	TGTGCCAGCAGCAAAGGGCCCTATTCGGAGATCACAGATACGCAGTATTTT
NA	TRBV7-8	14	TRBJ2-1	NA	CASSLHSPYNEQFF	TGTGCCAGCAGCTTACACAGCCCATACAATGAGCAGTTCTTC
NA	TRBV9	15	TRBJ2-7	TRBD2	CASSAGGSGTYEQYF	TGTGCCAGCAGCGCGGGGGGAAGCGGTACCTACGAGCAGTACTTC
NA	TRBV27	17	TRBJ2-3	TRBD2	CASSLPLLAGSTDTQYF	TGTGCCAGCAGTTTACCGCTACTAGCGGGGAGCACAGATACGCAGTATTTT
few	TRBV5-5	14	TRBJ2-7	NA	CASSTGTAAYEQYF	TGTGCCAGCAGCACCGGGACGGCCGCCTACGAGCAGTACTTC
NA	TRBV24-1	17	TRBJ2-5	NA	CATSPGTDGRYLETQYF	TGTGCCACCAGCCCCGGGACCGACGGGCGGTATCTGGAGACCCAGTACTTC
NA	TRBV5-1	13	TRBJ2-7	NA	CASSFGPGDEQYF	TGCGCCAGCAGCTTTGGGCCCGGGGACGAGCAGTACTTC
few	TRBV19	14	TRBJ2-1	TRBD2	CASSISGIYNEQFF	TGTGCCAGTAGTATTAGCGGGATCTACAATGAGCAGTTCTTC
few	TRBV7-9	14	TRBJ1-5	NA	CASSSSHGGQPQHF	TGTGCCAGCAGCTCGAGCCATGGAGGACAGCCCCAGCATTTT